The 9 T cell receptor beta chains below come from one sample, sequenced in a study of control samples from healthy donors and cancer patients. The protocol was immunoSEQ multiplex PCR, while the TCRdb copy is restricted to in-frame clones and leaves out a portion. The table records over 150,000 clones, around 90% of them present only once. Sample: blood. The source of these receptors is a woman aged 50 to 65 in good health.

The rearrangement links TRBV9 to TRBJ1-6; perhaps TRBD1 as D (6 bases). From germline, CDR1 is SGDLS and CDR2 YYNGEE. There are 15 residues in the CDR3. The V end lost 3 bases, the J end lost 8 bases, and 15 bases lay between the germline ends. DNA for the CDR3: TGTGCCAGCAGCGCCGGATCAGGGGTCGATTCACCCCTCCACTTT. Translating it yields CASSAGSGVDSPLHF.

V gene TRBV27 combines with J gene TRBJ1-2, with unresolved D. This CDR3 spans 13 amino acids. V was shortened by 5 bases and J by 6 bases, with 13 bases between the two germline ends. CDR1 is MNHEY and CDR2 is SMNVEV in the germline V gene (reference sequence). The CDR3 spells CASSDVPKDGYTF. CDR3 in DNA: TGTGCCAGCAGTGACGTCCCTAAGGATGGCTACACCTTC.

The chain links TRBV28 to TRBJ1-6; D not certain. The CDR3 loop spans 13 amino acids. Germline CDR1 is MDHEN and CDR2 is SYDVKM. V dropped 6 bases and J dropped 12 bases, with 15 bases sitting between them. Here the CDR3 reads CASRPPIIQPLHF. For the CDR3, the DNA is TGTGCCAGCAGACCCCCTATAATTCAACCCCTCCACTTT.

V usage is TRBV5-6 and J usage is TRBJ1-1, with D perhaps matching TRBD1 (6 bases). The CDR3 loop spans 15 amino acids. Germline V gene lookup returns CDR1 SGHDT and CDR2 YYEEEE. Trimming took off 2 bases at V and 0 bases at J, with 11 bases between the two ends. CDR3 region: CASSFLGGLNTEAFF. In DNA, the CDR3 is TGTGCCAGCAGCTTCCTAGGGGGGCTGAACACTGAAGCTTTCTTT.

The gene calls are TRBV10-3 and TRBJ1-1; 8 bases map to TRBD1. CDR3 length: 15 residues. Germline lookup yields CDR1 ENHRY and CDR2 SYGVKD. The junction had 8 bases not matched to a gene; V was cut back by 4 bases and J by 4 bases. CDR3 in DNA: TGTGCCATCAGTGGGGGCAGGGGGCGAGGCACTGAAGCTTTCTTT. It specifies CAISGGRGRGTEAFF.

This chain joins TRBV28 and TRBJ1-2; a weak D match, TRBD1 (5 bases). V lost 6 bases, J lost 8 bases, and 13 bases lay in between. Germline loops: CDR1 MDHEN, CDR2 SYDVKM. This CDR3 region has 12 residues. The CDR3 DNA sequence: TGTGCCAGCAGAATTGGGGGAGGCGGCTACACCTTC. Its translation is CASRIGGGGYTF.

The chain links TRBV24-1 to TRBJ1-2; D is undetermined. V gave up 3 bases and J gave up 3 bases, with 1 base separating them. The CDR3 has 11 amino acids. Per germline, CDR1 KGHDR and CDR2 SFDVKD. This CDR3 reads CATSDDYGYTF. For the CDR3, the DNA is TGTGCCACCAGTGATGACTATGGCTACACCTTC.

The rearrangement uses TRBV5-1 and TRBJ1-4, with D uncertain. The germline V and J ends were trimmed by 2 bases and 3 bases, with 8 bases remaining between them. CDR1 and CDR2 (germline): SGHRS, YFSETQ. This CDR3 is 14 amino acids long. The CDR3 coding sequence is TGCGCCAGCAGCTTTGAGTGGCCTAATGAAAAACTGTTTTTT. It yields the protein CASSFEWPNEKLFF.

This clone has a single count. V usage is TRBV27 and J usage is TRBJ1-2; TRBD1 is a possible D gene (6 bases). Between the trimmed V and J ends, which lost 5 bases and 6 bases, there was a span of 16 bases. Germline CDR1 MNHEY, CDR2 SMNVEV (reference sequence). The CDR3 has 14 amino acids. CDR3 sequence: CASSPAGGGNGYTF. The CDR3, as DNA: TGTGCCAGCAGTCCCGCGGGGGGGGGCAATGGCTACACCTTC.